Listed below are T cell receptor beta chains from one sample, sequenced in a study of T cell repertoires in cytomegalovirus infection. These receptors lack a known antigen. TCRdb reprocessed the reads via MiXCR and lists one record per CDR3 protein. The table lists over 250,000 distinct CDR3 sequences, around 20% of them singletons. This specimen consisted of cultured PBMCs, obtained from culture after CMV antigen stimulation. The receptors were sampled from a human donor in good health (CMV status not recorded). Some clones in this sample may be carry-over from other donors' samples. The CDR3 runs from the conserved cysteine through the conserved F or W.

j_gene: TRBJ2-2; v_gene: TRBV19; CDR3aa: CASSSGAAGNTGELFF
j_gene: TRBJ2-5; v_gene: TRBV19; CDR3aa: CASSRGTATNLETQYF
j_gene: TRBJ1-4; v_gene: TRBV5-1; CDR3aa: CASSLNGPEKLFF
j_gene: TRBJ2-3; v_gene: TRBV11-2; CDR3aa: CASSLVPSGRPPSTDTQYF
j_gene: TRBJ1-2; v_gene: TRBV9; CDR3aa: CASSDTTGGAYGYTF
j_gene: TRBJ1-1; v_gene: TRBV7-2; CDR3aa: CASSLRGGGGGTEAFF
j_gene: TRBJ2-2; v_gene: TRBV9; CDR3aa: CASNKGADTGELFF
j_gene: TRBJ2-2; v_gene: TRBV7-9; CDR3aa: CASSLWSSANTGELFF
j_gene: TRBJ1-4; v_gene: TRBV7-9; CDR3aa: CASSKQGGHEKLFF
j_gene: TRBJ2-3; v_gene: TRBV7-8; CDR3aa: CASSSGLVSDTQYF
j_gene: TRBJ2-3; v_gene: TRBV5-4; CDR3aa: CASTPGLAASTDTQYF
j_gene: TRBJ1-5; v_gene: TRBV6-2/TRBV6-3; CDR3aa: CASSYSPTGQPQHF
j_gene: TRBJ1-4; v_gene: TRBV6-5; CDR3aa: CASSYSTGRHEKLFF
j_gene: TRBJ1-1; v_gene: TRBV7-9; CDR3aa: CASSPPGTANTEAFF
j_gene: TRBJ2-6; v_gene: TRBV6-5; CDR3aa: CASSYSHRGLPGANVLTF
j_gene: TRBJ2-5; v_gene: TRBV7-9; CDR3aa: CASSLGGSKETQYF
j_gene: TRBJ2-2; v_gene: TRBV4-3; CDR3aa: CASSQAPGLAGNTGELFF
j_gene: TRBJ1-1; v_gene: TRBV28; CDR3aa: CASSLGGEGNTEAFF
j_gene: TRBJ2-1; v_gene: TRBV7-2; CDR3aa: CASSLDRGSYNEQFF
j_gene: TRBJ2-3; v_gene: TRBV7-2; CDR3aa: CASRPTAGTSGIYTQYF
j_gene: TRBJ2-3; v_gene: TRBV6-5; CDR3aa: CASSYTRLAGSTDTQYF
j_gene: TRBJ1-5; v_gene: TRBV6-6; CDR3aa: CASTERLGEQPQHF
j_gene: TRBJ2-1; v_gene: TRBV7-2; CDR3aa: CASSADLGLAGVSYNEQFF
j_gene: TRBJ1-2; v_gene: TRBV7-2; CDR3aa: CASSLDWGQGNGYGYTF
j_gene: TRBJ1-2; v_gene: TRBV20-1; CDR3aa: CSAAGLNYGYTF
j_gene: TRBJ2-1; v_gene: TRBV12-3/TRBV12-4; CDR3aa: CASSLGTSANEQFF
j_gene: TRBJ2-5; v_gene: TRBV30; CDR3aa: CAWSVRQGKTQYF
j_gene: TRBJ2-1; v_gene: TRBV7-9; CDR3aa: CASSSLRVGVNEQFF
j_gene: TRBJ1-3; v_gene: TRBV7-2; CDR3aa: CASRPQGDTIYF
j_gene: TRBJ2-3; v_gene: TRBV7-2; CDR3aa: CASLGSGRSSDTQYF
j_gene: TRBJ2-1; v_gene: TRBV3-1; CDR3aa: CASSQASGAGEQFF
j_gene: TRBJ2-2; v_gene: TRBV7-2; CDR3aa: CASSLDVNTGELFF
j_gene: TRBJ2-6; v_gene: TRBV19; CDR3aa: CASSIGSGANVLTF
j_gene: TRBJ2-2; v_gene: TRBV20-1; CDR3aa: CSAHTGLVGGELFF
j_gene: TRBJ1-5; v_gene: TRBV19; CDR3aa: CASSISSPNQPQHF
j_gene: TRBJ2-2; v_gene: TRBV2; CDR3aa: CASSEDRVDTGELFF
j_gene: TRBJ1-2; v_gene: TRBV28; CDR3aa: CASSRQQGLYGYTF
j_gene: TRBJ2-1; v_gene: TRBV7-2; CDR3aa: CASSLAGNLANEQFF
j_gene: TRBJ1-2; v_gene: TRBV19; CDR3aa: CASSIEWTVSYGYTF
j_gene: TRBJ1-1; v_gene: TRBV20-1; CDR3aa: CSARDQGGMRAFF
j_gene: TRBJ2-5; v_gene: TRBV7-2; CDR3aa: CASSPRTSGETQYF
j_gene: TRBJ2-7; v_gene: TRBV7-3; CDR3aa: CASSFGLTYEQYF
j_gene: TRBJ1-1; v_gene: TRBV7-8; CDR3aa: CASSGTRGITEAFF
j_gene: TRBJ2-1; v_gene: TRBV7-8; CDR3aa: CASNPGGSRNEQFF
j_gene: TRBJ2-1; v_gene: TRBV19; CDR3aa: CASSIELAGGNNEQFF
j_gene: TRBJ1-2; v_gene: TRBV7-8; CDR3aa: CASSPRTGGYGYTF
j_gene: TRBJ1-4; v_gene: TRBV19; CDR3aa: CASHTGEDHEKLFF
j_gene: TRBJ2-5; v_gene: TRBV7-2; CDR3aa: CASSSNRVLGMPSQETQYF
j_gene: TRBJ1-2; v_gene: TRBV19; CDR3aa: CASNSPRGQDYGYTF
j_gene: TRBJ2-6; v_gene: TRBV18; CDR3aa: CASSPAGFSGANVLTF
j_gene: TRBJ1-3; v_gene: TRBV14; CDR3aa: CASSHVGGSGNTIYF
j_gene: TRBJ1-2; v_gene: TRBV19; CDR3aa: CASIPGQGNGYTF